Sequencing of this TCR beta chain was carried out in a study of early T cells in non-severe SARS-CoV-2 infection listed by TCRdb under 2021. Some background on the complete study: TCR sequencing used bulk RNA from unsorted whole blood, so alpha and beta chains could not be paired.

On the study overall, not on this receptor specifically: VDJdb matching was skewed toward anti-spike CD8 responses and likely underestimated virus-specific expansions by missing private and CD4 specificities.

This was a case-control study nested in a cohort of healthcare workers in London, UK, who had nasopharyngeal swab PCR tests and blood samples taken every week. Healthcare workers were recruited during the week of the UK lockdown, between 23 and 31 March 2020, and followed weekly for up to 16 weeks. The library was produced with 5' RACE. The data were produced on a NextSeq 500. The TCR library protocol attached unique molecular identifiers to individual cDNA molecules to correct for sequencing error and PCR bias. TCR alpha and beta chains were both sequenced, and the abundances of alpha and beta sequences in each sample were closely correlated with each other. Processing in the source paper ran as follows. Decombinator V4 was used to annotate TCR sequences for V gene, J gene and CDR3. Expanded TCRs were defined as changing significantly between any two time points under a Poisson model with p below 0.0001. Abundances of TCRs were expressed as counts per million after normalisation to the total number of TCRs sequenced in each sample. TRAV1-2 paired with TRAJ12, TRAJ20 or TRAJ33 defined MAIT TCRs, while TRAV10 paired with TRAJ18 defined iNKT TCRs. A search of VDJdb, accessed on 1 November 2021, was run for TCRs annotated to CMV, EBV and SARS-CoV-2, with TCRs annotated for multiple antigens excluded. TCRdb cleaned the public reads at Q25 with fastp, built clones with MiXCR and kept in-frame beta chains. All rows with the same CDR3 protein become a single entry with the most common DNA and genes. TCRdb, rather than the study authors, made the V and J calls. Within this sample are 50,000 or so distinct CDR3 sequences, with approximately 10% of them counted one time only. 9.1% of the sample is held by the ten biggest clonotypes.

From its cysteine to its phenylalanine, the CDR3 spans 13 amino acids. Only CDR3 DNA is held: 39 bases, read in frame from base 1. Here V drops 5 bases and J drops 4 bases, and the junction holds 5 bases not matched to any gene. According to the germline V gene, CDR1 reads SGDLS and CDR2 reads YYNGEE. Comments on this clonotype: Its antigen remains undetermined. No base-level quality is on record; no much larger clone is a single base apart.

The source of this sequence is an adult who was a healthcare worker with PCR-confirmed SARS-CoV-2 infection or an uninfected control (not recorded which). The sample was whole blood. In this chain, TRBV9 is recombined with TRBJ1-1; 7 of the junction bases match TRBD1. The CDR3 in this case is CASSDQGVTEAFF. The nucleotide sequence reads as follows: TGTGCCAGCAGTGATCAGGGGGTCACTGAAGCTTTCTTT.